This TCR beta chain was retrieved from a study of control samples from healthy donors and cancer patients. Sequencing used immunoSEQ multiplex PCR; TCRdb keeps in-frame clones, though not all of them. There are 350,000 to 450,000 clones in the sample; over 75% occur only once, and 5% to 8% lies in the top ten. CDR1 is ENHRY and CDR2 is SYGVKD in the germline V gene. V dropped 0 bases and J dropped 0 bases, with 12 bases sitting between them. This CDR3 is built from 16 residues. The clonotype originates from a man aged 40-49 years with head and neck cancer. The chain employs TRBV10-3 and TRBJ2-7; possible D gene TRBD2, 5 bases. The sample comprised PBMCs. CDR3 DNA sequence: TGTGCCATCAGTGAGTCGAGGGTACAGAGCTCCTACGAGCAGTACTTC. Protein sequence: CAISESRVQSSYEQYF.